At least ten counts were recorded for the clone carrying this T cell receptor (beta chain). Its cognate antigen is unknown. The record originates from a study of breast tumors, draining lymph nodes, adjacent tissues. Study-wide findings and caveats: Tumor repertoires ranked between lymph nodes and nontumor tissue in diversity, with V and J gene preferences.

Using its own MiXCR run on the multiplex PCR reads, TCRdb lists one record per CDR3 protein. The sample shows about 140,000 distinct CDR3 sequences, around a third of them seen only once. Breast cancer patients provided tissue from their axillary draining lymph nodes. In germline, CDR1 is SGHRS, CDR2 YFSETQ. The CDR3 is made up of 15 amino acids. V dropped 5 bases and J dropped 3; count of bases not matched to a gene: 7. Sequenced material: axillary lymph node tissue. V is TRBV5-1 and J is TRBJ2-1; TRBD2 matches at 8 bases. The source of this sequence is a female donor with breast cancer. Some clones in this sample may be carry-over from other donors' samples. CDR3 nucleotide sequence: TGCGCCAGCAGTATTAGCGGGGCGGTCTACAATGAGCAGTTCTTC. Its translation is CASSISGAVYNEQFF.